These 19 T cell receptor beta chains originate from one sample sequenced in a study of blood T cell repertoires in COVID-19. Libraries were prepared by immunoSEQ multiplex PCR; TCRdb keeps only in-frame clonotypes and omits some of them. The table includes more than 250,000 clones, over 75% detected once. The sequenced sample consisted of PBMCs or T cells enriched from blood (not recorded which). The receptors were gathered from a woman younger than 45 who had recovered from COVID-19.

J is TRBJ2-1 and V is TRBV5-1; 13 nucleotides line up with TRBD2. The germline CDR1 and CDR2 sequences are SGHRS and YFSETQ. Trimming removed 3 bases from V and 4 bases from J; junction bases left unmatched: 4. This CDR3 has 16 amino acids. CDR3: CASSSWTSGGYNEQFF. The CDR3 DNA reads as TGCGCCAGCAGCTCATGGACTAGCGGGGGATACAATGAGCAGTTCTTC.

As DNA, the CDR3 is TGTGCCAGTAGTATGAGCGACCTCAATGGCTACACCTTC. Its translation: CASSMSDLNGYTF. The rearrangement uses TRBV19 and TRBJ1-2; no firm D call. The CDR3 runs 13 residues. Trimming cost V 3 bases and J 6 bases, with 11 bases left between them. From germline, CDR1 is LNHDA and CDR2 SQIVND (reference sequence). The full variable domain, its missing parts supplied by reference TRBV19 and TRBJ1-2, is DGGITQSPKYLFRKEGQNVTLSCEQNLNHDAMYWYRQDPGQGLRLIYYSQIVNDFQKGDIAEGYSVSREKKESFPLTVTSAQKNPTAFYLCASSMSDLNGYTFGSGTRLTVV.

This chain's CDR3 is CASSPQVPGQVYGYTF. CDR3 DNA: TGTGCCAGCTCACCCCAGGTCCCGGGACAGGTCTATGGCTACACCTTC. The rearrangement uses TRBV18 and TRBJ1-2, with 8 bases matching TRBD1. Germline CDR1 and CDR2: KGHSH and LQKENI. V dropped 3 bases and J dropped 4; count of bases not matched to a gene: 10. This CDR3 is 16 amino acids long.

The rearrangement joins TRBV4-1 to TRBJ1-2, with D possibly TRBD1 on 5 matching bases. Germline V gene data show CDR1 as MGHRA and CDR2 as YSYEKL. V lost 0 bases and J lost 7, with 12 bases in between. The CDR3 totals 14 residues. The CDR3 coding sequence is TGCGCCAGCAGCCAAGAAAGGGGTGTGGGTGGCTACACCTTC. Its translation is CASSQERGVGGYTF.

This chain links TRBV28 with TRBJ2-7, with D perhaps matching TRBD1 (6 bases). V gave up 5 bases and J gave up 5 bases, with 16 bases separating them. The CDR3 is 14 amino acids. CDR1 is MDHEN, CDR2 SYDVKM, per germline. DNA of the CDR3: TGTGCCAGCAGTACCTACAGGGAGCCGAACGAGCAGTACTTC. As protein: CASSTYREPNEQYF.

The genes are TRBV15 and TRBJ2-1, with 10 bases fitting TRBD1. Germline values: CDR1 LNHNV, CDR2 YYDKDF (reference sequence). The CDR3 has 15 amino acids. The trim removed 0 bases at V and 8 bases at J, leaving 4 bases unmatched. The CDR3 DNA is TGTGCCACCAGCAGAGATATAGGACAGGGGGATGAGCAGTTCTTC. Encoded protein: CATSRDIGQGDEQFF. Full variable domain (rest looked up from reference TRBV15 and TRBJ2-1): DAMVIQNPRYQVTQFGKPVTLSCSQTLNHNVMYWYQQKSSQAPKLLFHYYDKDFNNEADTPDNFQSRRPNTSFCFLDIRSPGLGDTAMYLCATSRDIGQGDEQFFGPGTRLTVL.

The chain uses TRBV5-4 and TRBJ1-1, with TRBD1 identical over 7 bases. CDR3 length equals 14 residues. V shed 5 bases and J 1 base; nucleotides not matched to a gene: 5. CDR1 is SGHNT and CDR2 is YYREEE in the germline V gene (reference sequence). Here the CDR3 reads CASRPGQTNTEAFF. The DNA for the CDR3 is TGTGCCAGCAGACCGGGACAGACGAACACTGAAGCTTTCTTT.

The chain couples TRBV20-1 to TRBJ1-1; D not resolved. This CDR3 is built from 11 residues. CDR1 is DFQATT and CDR2 is SNEGSKA in the germline V gene (reference sequence). Trimming shortened V by 6 bases and J by 0 bases, and 5 bases separated the two germline ends. CDR3 DNA: TGCAGTGCGGCCTTGAACACTGAAGCTTTCTTT. It translates to CSAALNTEAFF.

The V call is TRBV10-3, the J call TRBJ2-1, with D maybe TRBD2 (7 bases). Germline-derived CDR1 and CDR2 are ENHRY and SYGVKD. The CDR3 spans 13 residues. Trimming took 8 bases from V and 2 from J, leaving 10 bases between them. The CDR3 region has the DNA TGTGCCATCTGGGGGGGGCCCTACAATGAGCAGTTCTTC. Translating gives CAIWGGPYNEQFF.

This sequence joins TRBV7-2 and TRBJ2-5; TRBD2 agrees at 7 bases. Germline loops: CDR1 SGHTA, CDR2 FQGNSA. V lost 3 bases and J lost 1; bases outside the gene matches: 5. This CDR3 contains 15 residues. The CDR3 sequence: CASSLGPGGQETQYF. CDR3 DNA: TGTGCCAGCAGCTTGGGCCCGGGAGGCCAAGAGACCCAGTACTTC.

The chain links TRBV9 to TRBJ1-2; D is ambiguous. Trimming took 0 bases from V and 4 from J, leaving 10 bases between them. CDR3 length: 14 amino acids. Per the germline V gene, CDR1 is SGDLS and CDR2 is YYNGEE. The CDR3 bases are TGTGCCAGCAGCGTAGGTCAGGATACCTATGGCTACACCTTC. It specifies CASSVGQDTYGYTF.

The rearrangement uses TRBV2 and TRBJ1-5, with 12 bases that match TRBD1. The CDR3 contains 20 residues. V lost 7 bases and J lost 0; bases outside the gene matches: 16. The germline V gene encodes CDR1 SNHLY and CDR2 FYNNEI. CDR3 residues: CASKTGQGARSDYSNQPQHF. CDR3 in DNA: TGTGCCAGCAAGACGGGACAGGGGGCGCGTTCCGACTATAGCAATCAGCCCCAGCATTTT.

This rearrangement joins TRBV19 to TRBJ2-2, with 7 positions matching TRBD2. Looked up from germline, CDR1 is LNHDA and CDR2 is SQIVND (reference sequence). CDR3 length equals 16 residues. J lost 6 bases, V lost 4 bases, and 11 bases had no gene match. The CDR3 bases are TGTGCCAGTAGTAGGGCAAGCGGGGCAGATCCCGGGGAGCTGTTTTTT. Its translation: CASSRASGADPGELFF.

This chain links TRBV5-4 with TRBJ1-2; 10 bases fit TRBD1. CDR3 length: 15 residues. From germline, CDR1 is SGHNT and CDR2 YYREEE (reference sequence). V shed 4 bases and J 8 bases; nucleotides not matched to a gene: 11. The CDR3 bases are TGTGCCAGCAGCATCAGACAGGGGGCGGCTATCGGCTACACCTTC. Its protein product is CASSIRQGAAIGYTF.

The J gene is TRBJ1-2, the V gene TRBV28, with D maybe TRBD1 (5 bases). The CDR3 is made up of 16 amino acids. V lost 3 bases, J lost 4 bases, and 18 bases lay in between. CDR1 is MDHEN and CDR2 is SYDVKM in the germline V gene. CDR3 DNA: TGTGCCAGCAGTTTCTATATCCGTGCGCAGGGCTATGGCTACACCTTC. It specifies CASSFYIRAQGYGYTF.

The chain links TRBV18 to TRBJ2-1; 11 positions agree with TRBD1. Germline values: CDR1 KGHSH, CDR2 LQKENI. V was pared by 6 bases and J by 6 bases, with 7 bases of the junction left unmatched. The CDR3 is 15 residues long. The CDR3 reads CASSLGQGASNEQFF. Here the CDR3 DNA reads TGTGCCAGCTCCCTAGGACAGGGGGCGTCCAATGAGCAGTTCTTC.

This sequence joins TRBV19 and TRBJ1-1; TRBD1 matches 8 bases. This CDR3 comprises 14 residues. Germline CDR1 reads LNHDA; CDR2 reads SQIVND (reference sequence). The V segment lost 6 bases and the J segment 1 base; nucleotides outside the gene matches: 4. DNA for the CDR3: TGTGCCAGTAGGCAGGGGGCGAGGAACACTGAAGCTTTCTTT. Its protein is CASRQGARNTEAFF.

The chain uses TRBV15 and TRBJ1-5, with TRBD1 matching over 8 bases. V was pared by 0 bases and J by 5 bases, with 9 bases of the junction left unmatched. The CDR3 has 17 amino acids. Looked up from germline, CDR1 is LNHNV and CDR2 is YYDKDF (reference sequence). The CDR3 loop reads CATSRDQGAAYDQPQHF. The CDR3 nucleotides read TGTGCCACCAGCAGAGATCAGGGGGCAGCCTACGATCAGCCCCAGCATTTT. Looking up the rest from reference TRBV15 and TRBJ1-5 gives the full variable domain: DAMVIQNPRYQVTQFGKPVTLSCSQTLNHNVMYWYQQKSSQAPKLLFHYYDKDFNNEADTPDNFQSRRPNTSFCFLDIRSPGLGDTAMYLCATSRDQGAAYDQPQHFGDGTRLSIL.

CDR3 bases: TGTGCCAGCACGTCGCCAGGGGGAAGGGGATCCACTGAAGCTTTCTTT. It translates to CASTSPGGRGSTEAFF. The chain combines TRBV3-1 (or the pseudogene TRBV3-2) with TRBJ1-1; 7 bases fit TRBD1. The germline V gene has CDR1 LGHDT and CDR2 YNNKEL (reference sequence). The length of the CDR3 is 16 residues. The V segment lost 7 bases and the J segment 4 bases; nucleotides outside the gene matches: 15.